Each of the 26 T cell receptor beta chains below was sequenced from the same sample in a study of blood T cells in healthy people across ages. Then a second PCR, running about 6 to 11 cycles, was carried out with a sample-barcoded 5' primer and a J-beta primer mix. TCRdb itself ran the 5' RACE reads through MiXCR, one entry per CDR3 protein. The data hold 650,000 to 1,000,000 distinct CDR3 sequences, with around 50% observed a single time. The sequenced material came from blood. The source is a man older than 75 in good health.

This clonotype was seen a few times. The chain employs TRBV7-6 and TRBJ2-7; 8 bases line up with TRBD1. The J segment lost 1 base and the V segment lost 4 bases, leaving 9 bases of the junction unmatched. Germline lookup yields CDR1 SGHVS and CDR2 FNYEAQ. The CDR3 is made up of 16 amino acids. CDR3 nucleotide sequence: TGTGCCAGCAGCTCGCTCGGAGGGACAGGATCCTACGAGCAGTACTTC. Its protein product is CASSSLGGTGSYEQYF.

V and J are TRBV5-4 and TRBJ2-1, with 8 bases identical to TRBD1. Germline V lookup: CDR1 SGHNT, CDR2 YYREEE (reference sequence). The CDR3 loop spans 16 amino acids. The V segment lost 0 bases and the J segment 2 bases; nucleotides outside the gene matches: 4. The CDR3 sequence is CASSLGQGAAYNEQFF. Written as DNA, the CDR3 is TGTGCCAGCAGCTTGGGTCAGGGGGCGGCCTACAATGAGCAGTTCTTC.

This chain uses TRBV9 with TRBJ2-3; TRBD2 might be the D (5 bases). Germline V gives CDR1 SGDLS, CDR2 YYNGEE. V was cut by 0 bases and J by 1 base, with 12 bases left in between. The CDR3 contains 16 residues. CDR3 in DNA: TGTGCCAGCAGCGTAGTTGGGGAGACGGGCACAGATACGCAGTATTTT. Residues: CASSVVGETGTDTQYF.

This clonotype has more than one count but fewer than ten. The V and J genes are TRBV15 and TRBJ2-7; TRBD2 might be the D (5 bases). This CDR3 is 14 amino acids long. Trimming removed 0 bases at V and 5 bases at J, with 11 bases between. Germline V gene sequence: CDR1 LNHNV, CDR2 YYDKDF (reference sequence). The chain's CDR3 is CATSRDREIDEQYF. The CDR3 DNA sequence: TGTGCCACCAGCAGAGATAGGGAGATAGACGAGCAGTACTTC.

The J gene is TRBJ1-6, the V gene TRBV20-1; the D gene is possibly TRBD1 (6 bases). The length of the CDR3 is 16 residues. V was shortened by 5 bases and J by 6 bases, with 20 bases between the two germline ends. Germline V gene data show CDR1 as DFQATT and CDR2 as SNEGSKA (reference sequence). The CDR3 protein is CSAPAGGRFSNSPLHF. CDR3 coding DNA: TGCAGTGCTCCAGCGGGGGGGCGGTTTTCTAATTCACCCCTCCACTTT.

Details on this clonotype: This may stem from a read error, because a much larger clone lies one nucleotide away. The chain uses TRBV7-2 and TRBJ1-6; D not resolved. CDR1 SGHTA and CDR2 FQGNSA come from the germline V gene. The length of the CDR3 is 12 residues. Trimming took off 2 bases at V and 8 bases at J, with 4 bases between the two ends. The CDR3 coding sequence is TGTGCCAGCAGCTTACGGTATTCACCCCTCCACTTT. Encoded protein: CASSLRYSPLHF.

The chain links TRBV29-1 to TRBJ2-5; 7 bases agree with TRBD1. The V gene's germline CDR1 is SQVTM and CDR2 ANQGSEA. The ends lost 7 bases at V and 2 bases at J; junction bases unmatched: 1. CDR3 length equals 11 residues. In DNA, the CDR3 is TGCAGCGGACAGGGACAAGAGACCCAGTACTTC. The encoded protein is CSGQGQETQYF.

This chain links TRBV15 with TRBJ2-5; 8 bases map to TRBD1. V gave up 0 bases and J gave up 2 bases; unmatched junction bases: 2. Germline assignment: CDR1 LNHNV and CDR2 YYDKDF (reference sequence). The CDR3 contains 15 residues. CDR3 residues: CATSREWDRQETQYF. As DNA, the CDR3 is TGTGCCACCAGCAGAGAATGGGACAGGCAAGAGACCCAGTACTTC. Complete variable domain (other parts from reference TRBV15 and TRBJ2-5): DAMVIQNPRYQVTQFGKPVTLSCSQTLNHNVMYWYQQKSSQAPKLLFHYYDKDFNNEADTPDNFQSRRPNTSFCFLDIRSPGLGDTAMYLCATSREWDRQETQYFGPGTRLLVL.

This clonotype was counted a few times. The chain uses TRBV10-3 and TRBJ1-1; D is uncertain. The germline V gene has CDR1 ENHRY and CDR2 SYGVKD. V lost 8 bases and J 0 bases, leaving 13 bases between the germline ends. The CDR3 is made up of 14 amino acids. CDR3: CAIRREAMNTEAFF. CDR3 nucleotide sequence: TGTGCCATCCGGAGGGAGGCTATGAACACTGAAGCTTTCTTT.

The genes are TRBV5-1 and TRBJ2-3, with a tentative D call TRBD1 (6 bases). Per the germline V gene, CDR1 is SGHRS and CDR2 is YFSETQ. This CDR3 is 14 amino acids long. Trimming cost V 2 bases and J 4 bases, with 11 bases left between them. CDR3 loop: CASSFDSGADTQYF. The CDR3 bases are TGCGCCAGCAGCTTCGATTCAGGGGCAGATACGCAGTATTTT.

The chain recombines TRBV12-3 or TRBV12-4 with TRBJ2-1, with D possibly matching TRBD2 (5 bases). The CDR3 has 16 amino acids. With 1 base removed from V and 0 bases from J, the gap between germline ends came to 10 bases. CDR3 DNA: TGTGCCAGCAGTTTAGTCCAGCGGAGCTCCTACAATGAGCAGTTCTTC. Translated, it gives CASSLVQRSSYNEQFF.

The V gene is TRBV12-1, the J gene TRBJ2-1; TRBD1 is taken as the D call from the table, unchecked against the DNA. TRBV12-1 is annotated as a pseudogene. There are 16 residues in the CDR3. The chain's CDR3 is CASSFPRERGYNEQFF. As DNA, the CDR3 is TGTGCCAGCAGCTTTCCCCGGGAGCGGGGGTACAATGAGCAGTTCTTC.

V and J are TRBV28 and TRBJ2-7, with 8 bases matching TRBD1. The V segment lost 7 bases and the J segment 6 bases; nucleotides outside the gene matches: 5. Germline CDR1 reads MDHEN; CDR2 reads SYDVKM. The CDR3 is 12 residues long. The CDR3 here is CASTGGRSEQYF. The CDR3 DNA is TGTGCCAGCACAGGGGGCAGGAGCGAGCAGTACTTC.

CDR3 amino acids: CASSTNTGLAHEQYF. The CDR3 DNA reads TGTGCCAGCTCAACTAATACGGGACTAGCGCATGAGCAGTACTTC. The chain employs TRBV18 and TRBJ2-7; 10 bases map to TRBD2. The germline V gene encodes CDR1 KGHSH and CDR2 LQKENI. The ends lost 5 bases at V and 7 bases at J; junction bases unmatched: 11. The CDR3 contains 15 residues.

This clonotype was seen more than once but under ten times. The chain has TRBV6-6 and TRBJ2-7, with unresolved D. The CDR3 consists of 14 residues. V lost 0 bases and J lost 1, with 7 bases in between. The germline CDR1 and CDR2 sequences are MNHNY and SVGAGI (reference sequence). CDR3 in DNA: TGTGCCAGCAGTTACTCGGGCAGATCCTACGAGCAGTACTTC. This sequence encodes CASSYSGRSYEQYF.

J is TRBJ2-1 and V is TRBV6-1; 10 positions agree with TRBD1. Germline CDR1 and CDR2: MNHNS and SASEGT. With V trimmed by 4 bases and J by 4 bases, 7 bases remained unmatched. The CDR3 has 16 amino acids. In nucleotides, the CDR3 is TGTGCCAGCAGTGGTCGGGACAGGGGCTTTTACAATGAGCAGTTCTTC. Translating it yields CASSGRDRGFYNEQFF.

V gene TRBV5-1 combines with J gene TRBJ2-1, with 11 nucleotides matching TRBD2. The CDR3 runs 16 residues. V shed 3 bases and J 6 bases; nucleotides not matched to a gene: 8. The germline V gene encodes CDR1 SGHRS and CDR2 YFSETQ. CDR3 region: CASSYAGTSGTNEQFF. CDR3 nucleotides: TGCGCCAGCAGCTATGCCGGGACTAGCGGAACCAATGAGCAGTTCTTC.

This clonotype was seen only a few times. At one boundary the junction diverges from the germline segment, which might be a read error. CDR3 protein: CAGSLDLEDTQYF. The CDR3 region has the DNA TGTGCCGGCAGTTTGGATCTAGAAGATACGCAGTATTTT. The J gene is TRBJ2-3, the V gene TRBV12-3 or TRBV12-4; D uncertain. This CDR3 has 13 amino acids.

This clonotype showed up just a few times. The rearrangement uses TRBV27 and TRBJ2-4; TRBD2 matches at 7 bases. The CDR3 totals 24 residues. Germline V gene lookup returns CDR1 MNHEY and CDR2 SMNVEV (reference sequence). V trimming: 5 bases; J trimming: 1 base; junction bases outside the gene matches: 32. In DNA form, the CDR3 reads TGTGCCAGCAGTCCCAACACAGCACGCTGGAGAGACACTAGCGACCCATTTGCCAAAAACATTCAGTACTTC. Translation gives CASSPNTARWRDTSDPFAKNIQYF.

This clonotype was seen only a few times. A read error may be the cause here, since a much bigger clone is one base away. J is TRBJ2-5 and V is TRBV28; 7 bases are a match to TRBD2. The CDR3 runs 14 residues. Germline loops: CDR1 MDHEN, CDR2 SYDVKM. The ends lost 5 bases at V and 4 bases at J; junction bases unmatched: 7. For the CDR3, the DNA is TGTGCCAGCAGTGCTTGGCGGGGGAGAGAGACCCAGTACTTC. Its translation is CASSAWRGRETQYF.

A note on this clonotype: A junction boundary mismatches the germline segment, possibly from a read error. This chain joins TRBV20-1 and TRBJ2-5; possible D gene TRBD2, 5 bases. With the DNA end fitting TRBJ2-7 better, the J assignment may be wrong. The germline gives CDR1 DFQATT, CDR2 SNEGSKA (reference sequence). The CDR3 runs 14 residues. The CDR3, as DNA: TGCAGTACTAGAGATGCCGGGAATCCCTACGAGCAGTACTTC. Translation: CSTRDAGNPYEQYF.

This chain uses TRBV12-3 or TRBV12-4 with TRBJ2-4, with D perhaps matching TRBD1 or TRBD2 (6 bases each). Trimming cost V 6 bases and J 9 bases, with 21 bases left between them. The CDR3 contains 15 residues. In nucleotides, the CDR3 is TGTGCCAGCAGGGTAACAGGGACCCCCGGGGGCATTCAGTACTTC. This encodes CASRVTGTPGGIQYF.

CDR3 protein: CASSTGQDDIQYF. The CDR3 DNA follows: TGTGCCAGCAGCACCGGACAGGACGACATTCAGTACTTC. The chain links TRBV7-2 to TRBJ2-5, with TRBD1 matching 7 bases. The closer fit of TRBJ2-4 to the DNA end suggests the J call may be wrong. The CDR3 spans 13 residues. The germline V gene encodes CDR1 SGHTA and CDR2 FQGNSA.

V and J are TRBV2 and TRBJ2-5; possibly TRBD2 for D (5 bases). The CDR3 sequence is 16 residues long. CDR1 is SNHLY, CDR2 FYNNEI, per germline. V was pared by 10 bases and J by 4 bases, with 25 bases between. The CDR3, as DNA: TGTGCCACCGGGGTAGGAAGCGCCCCGAGTCGAGAGACCCAGTACTTC. It specifies CATGVGSAPSRETQYF. Based on the CDR3 plus reference TRBV2 and TRBJ2-5, the full variable domain is EPEVTQTPSHQVTQMGQEVILRCVPISNHLYFYWYRQILGQKVEFLVSFYNNEISEKSEIFDDQFSVERPDGSNFTLKIRSTKLEDSAMYFCATGVGSAPSRETQYFGPGTRLLVL.

As regards this clonotype: A much larger clone lies a single base off, so this may be a read error. J is TRBJ2-1 and V is TRBV9, with a tentative D call TRBD1 (5 bases). The DNA end is a closer match to TRBJ2-7, so the J assignment may be wrong. Germline V gene sequence: CDR1 SGDLS, CDR2 YYNGEE. The CDR3 runs 15 residues. The CDR3 here is CASSPQVDSYNEQYF. The CDR3 DNA is TGTGCCAGCAGCCCACAGGTAGACTCCTACAATGAGCAGTACTTC.

The rearrangement uses TRBV12-3 or TRBV12-4 and TRBJ2-3, with D hard to call. With 5 bases removed from V and 2 bases from J, the gap between germline ends came to 11 bases. This CDR3 has 14 residues. The CDR3 region is CASSLIDDTDTQYF. The CDR3 DNA reads as TGTGCCAGCAGTCTAATCGACGACACAGATACGCAGTATTTT.